This TCR beta chain was recorded in a study of immune reconstitution after stem cell transplant in scleroderma. Within the sample, this clonotype is medium-sized. The CDR3 contains 12 residues. The germline V gene encodes CDR1 DFQATT and CDR2 SNEGSKA (reference sequence). V dropped 6 bases and J dropped 4 bases, with 12 bases sitting between them. TCRdb reprocessed the RT-PCR reads with MiXCR, giving one entry per CDR3 protein. The repertoire holds 3,000 to 4,000 distinct CDR3 sequences, with approximately 5.3% as singletons. The rearrangement uses TRBV20-1 and TRBJ1-1; D perhaps matches TRBD1 (6 bases). This sequence originates from a female donor with systemic sclerosis. This material was obtained before or after autologous hematopoietic stem cell transplantation (not recorded which). The chain's CDR3 is CSARGRPTEAFF. The CDR3 coding sequence is TGCAGTGCCAGGGGAAGGCCCACTGAAGCTTTCTTT.